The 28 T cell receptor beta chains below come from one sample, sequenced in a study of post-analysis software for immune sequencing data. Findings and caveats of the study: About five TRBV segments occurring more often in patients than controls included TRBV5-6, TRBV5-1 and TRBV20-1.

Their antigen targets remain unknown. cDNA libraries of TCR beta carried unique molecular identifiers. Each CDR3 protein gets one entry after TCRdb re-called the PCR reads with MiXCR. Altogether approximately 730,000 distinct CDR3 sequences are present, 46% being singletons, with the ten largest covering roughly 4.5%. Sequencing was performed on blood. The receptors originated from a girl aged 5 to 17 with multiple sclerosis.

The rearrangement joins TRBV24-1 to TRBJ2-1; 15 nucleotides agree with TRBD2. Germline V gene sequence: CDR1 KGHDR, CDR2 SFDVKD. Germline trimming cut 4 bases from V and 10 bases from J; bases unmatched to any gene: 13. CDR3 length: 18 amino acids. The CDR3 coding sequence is TGTGCCACCAGTGAACACGGACTAGCGGGAGGGGCTCCTAGGGAGCAGTTCTTC. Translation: CATSEHGLAGGAPREQFF.

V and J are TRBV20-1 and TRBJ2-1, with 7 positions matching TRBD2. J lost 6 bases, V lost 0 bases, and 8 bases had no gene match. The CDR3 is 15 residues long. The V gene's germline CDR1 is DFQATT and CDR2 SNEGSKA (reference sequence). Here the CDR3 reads CSARDLASGFNEQFF. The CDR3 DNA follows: TGCAGTGCTAGAGATTTGGCTAGCGGATTCAATGAGCAGTTCTTC.

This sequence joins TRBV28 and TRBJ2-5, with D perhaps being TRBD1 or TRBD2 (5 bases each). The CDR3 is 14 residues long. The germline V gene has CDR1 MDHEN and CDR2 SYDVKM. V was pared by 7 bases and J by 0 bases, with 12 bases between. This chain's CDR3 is CASTPGRNQETQYF. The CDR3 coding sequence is TGTGCCAGCACCCCGGGACGCAACCAAGAGACCCAGTACTTC.

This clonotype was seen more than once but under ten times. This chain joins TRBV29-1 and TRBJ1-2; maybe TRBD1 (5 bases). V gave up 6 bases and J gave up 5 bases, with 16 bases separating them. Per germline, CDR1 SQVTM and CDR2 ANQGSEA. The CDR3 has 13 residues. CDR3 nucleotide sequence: TGCAGCGTCGCTGGGGGGGAAACTTATGGCTACACCTTC. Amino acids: CSVAGGETYGYTF.

The CDR3, as DNA: TGTGCCACCAGCAGAGGCGGACAGATGAACACTGAAGCTTTCTTT. Translated: CATSRGGQMNTEAFF. The chain uses TRBV15 and TRBJ1-1, with a weak D call TRBD1 (6 bases). Trimming pared 1 base from V and 0 bases from J, leaving 9 bases between. The CDR3 length is 15 residues. Looked up from germline, CDR1 is LNHNV and CDR2 is YYDKDF (reference sequence).

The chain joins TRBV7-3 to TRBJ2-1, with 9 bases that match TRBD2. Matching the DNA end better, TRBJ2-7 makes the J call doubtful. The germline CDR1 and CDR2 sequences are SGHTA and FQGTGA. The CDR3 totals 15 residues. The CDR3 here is CASSHSGSSYNEQYF. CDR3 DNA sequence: TGTGCCAGCAGCCATAGCGGGAGCTCCTACAATGAGCAGTACTTC.

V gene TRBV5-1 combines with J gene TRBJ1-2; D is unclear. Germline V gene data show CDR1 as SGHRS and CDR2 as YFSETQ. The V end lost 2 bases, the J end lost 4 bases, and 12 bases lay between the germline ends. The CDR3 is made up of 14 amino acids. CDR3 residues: CASSFDHSGYGYTF. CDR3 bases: TGCGCCAGCAGCTTCGATCATTCGGGCTATGGCTACACCTTC.

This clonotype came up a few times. CDR3 DNA sequence: TGCAGCGTTGAAGCAAGCTCCTATGGCTACACCTTC. This encodes CSVEASSYGYTF. V and J are TRBV29-1 and TRBJ1-2; D gene ambiguous. V lost 1 base and J 4 bases, leaving 7 bases between the germline ends. The CDR3 has 12 residues. Germline V gene data show CDR1 as SQVTM and CDR2 as ANQGSEA.

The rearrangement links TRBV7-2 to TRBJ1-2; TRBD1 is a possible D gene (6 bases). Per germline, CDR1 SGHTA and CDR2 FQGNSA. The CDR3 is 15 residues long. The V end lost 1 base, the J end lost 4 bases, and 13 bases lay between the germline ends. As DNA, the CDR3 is TGTGCCAGCAGCTTAGTTGGGGGCCTGGGCTATGGCTACACCTTC. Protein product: CASSLVGGLGYGYTF.

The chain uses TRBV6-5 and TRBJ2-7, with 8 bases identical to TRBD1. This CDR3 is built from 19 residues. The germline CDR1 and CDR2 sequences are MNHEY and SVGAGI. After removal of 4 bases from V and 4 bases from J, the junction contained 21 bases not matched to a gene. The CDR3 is CASSFLSPGTRGRRYEQYF. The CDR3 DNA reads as TGTGCCAGCAGTTTCCTATCGCCGGGGACCAGGGGGCGCAGGTACGAGCAGTACTTC.

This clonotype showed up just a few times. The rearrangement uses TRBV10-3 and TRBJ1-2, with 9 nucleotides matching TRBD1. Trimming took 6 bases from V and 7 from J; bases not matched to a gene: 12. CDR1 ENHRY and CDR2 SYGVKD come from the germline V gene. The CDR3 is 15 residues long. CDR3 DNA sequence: TGTGCCATCAGGACCGGGACAGGGTTTGAGGGTGGCTACACCTTC. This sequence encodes CAIRTGTGFEGGYTF.

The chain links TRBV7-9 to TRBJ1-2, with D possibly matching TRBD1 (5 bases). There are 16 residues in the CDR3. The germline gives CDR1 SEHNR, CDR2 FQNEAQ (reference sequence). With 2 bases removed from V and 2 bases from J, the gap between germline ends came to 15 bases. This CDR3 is CASSLLGQGSNYGYTF. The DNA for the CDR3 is TGTGCCAGCAGCTTATTAGGGCAGGGATCGAACTATGGCTACACCTTC.

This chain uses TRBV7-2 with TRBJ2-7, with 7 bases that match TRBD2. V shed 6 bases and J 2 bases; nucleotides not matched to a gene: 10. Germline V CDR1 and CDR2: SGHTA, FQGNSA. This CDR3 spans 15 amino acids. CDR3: CASRDMPGGPYEQYF. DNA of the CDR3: TGTGCCAGCAGAGACATGCCGGGAGGACCCTACGAGCAGTACTTC.

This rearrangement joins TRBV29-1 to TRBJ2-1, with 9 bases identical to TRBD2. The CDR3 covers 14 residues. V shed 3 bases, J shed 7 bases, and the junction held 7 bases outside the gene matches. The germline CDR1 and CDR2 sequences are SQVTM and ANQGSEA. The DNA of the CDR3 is TGCAGCGTTGACGTTAGCGGGAGCAGGAATGAGCAGTTCTTC. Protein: CSVDVSGSRNEQFF.

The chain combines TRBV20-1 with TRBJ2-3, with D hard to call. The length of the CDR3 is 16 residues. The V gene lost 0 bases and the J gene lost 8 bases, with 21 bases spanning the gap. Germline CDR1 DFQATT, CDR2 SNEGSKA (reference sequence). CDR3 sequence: CSAREAHVGFKGTQYF. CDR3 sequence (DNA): TGCAGTGCTAGAGAGGCCCACGTCGGTTTTAAGGGTACGCAGTATTTT.

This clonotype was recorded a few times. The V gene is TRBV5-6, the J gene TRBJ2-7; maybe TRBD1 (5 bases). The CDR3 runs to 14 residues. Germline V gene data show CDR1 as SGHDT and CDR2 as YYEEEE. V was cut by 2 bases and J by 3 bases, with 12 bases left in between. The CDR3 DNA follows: TGTGCCAGCAGCTTTCAGGGTTTCGGCTACGAGCAGTACTTC. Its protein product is CASSFQGFGYEQYF.

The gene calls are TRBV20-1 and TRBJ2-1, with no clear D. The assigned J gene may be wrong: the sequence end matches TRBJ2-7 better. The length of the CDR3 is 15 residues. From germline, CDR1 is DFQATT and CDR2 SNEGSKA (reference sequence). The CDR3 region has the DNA TGCAGTGCTAGAGAGGGCTACCCGTCCTACAATGAGCAGTACTTC. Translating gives CSAREGYPSYNEQYF.

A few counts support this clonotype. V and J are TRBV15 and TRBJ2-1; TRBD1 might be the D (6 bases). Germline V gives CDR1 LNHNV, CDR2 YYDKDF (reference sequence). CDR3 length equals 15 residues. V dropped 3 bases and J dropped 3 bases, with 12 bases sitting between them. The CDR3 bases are TGTGCCACCAGCAGGATCTCACAGGGCTACAATGAGCAGTTCTTC. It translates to CATSRISQGYNEQFF. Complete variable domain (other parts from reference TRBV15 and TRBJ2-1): DAMVIQNPRYQVTQFGKPVTLSCSQTLNHNVMYWYQQKSSQAPKLLFHYYDKDFNNEADTPDNFQSRRPNTSFCFLDIRSPGLGDTAMYLCATSRISQGYNEQFFGPGTRLTVL.

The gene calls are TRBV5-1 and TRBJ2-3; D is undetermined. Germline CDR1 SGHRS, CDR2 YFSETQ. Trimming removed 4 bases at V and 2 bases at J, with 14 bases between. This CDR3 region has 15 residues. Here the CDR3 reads CASSTGGAFTDTQYF. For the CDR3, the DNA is TGCGCCAGCAGCACCGGCGGAGCGTTCACAGATACGCAGTATTTT.

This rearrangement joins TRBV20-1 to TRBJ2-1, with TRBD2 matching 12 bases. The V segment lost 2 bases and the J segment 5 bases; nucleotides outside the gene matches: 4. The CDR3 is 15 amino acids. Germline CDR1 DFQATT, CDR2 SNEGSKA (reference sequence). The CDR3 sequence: CSARSTSGSDNEQFF. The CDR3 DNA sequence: TGCAGTGCTAGATCGACTAGCGGGAGTGACAATGAGCAGTTCTTC.

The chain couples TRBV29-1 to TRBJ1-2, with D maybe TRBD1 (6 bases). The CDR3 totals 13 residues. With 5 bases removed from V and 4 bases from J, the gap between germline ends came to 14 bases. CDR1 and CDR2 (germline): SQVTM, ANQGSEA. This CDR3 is CSVSTGTLYGYTF. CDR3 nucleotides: TGCAGCGTTTCCACAGGGACCCTCTATGGCTACACCTTC.

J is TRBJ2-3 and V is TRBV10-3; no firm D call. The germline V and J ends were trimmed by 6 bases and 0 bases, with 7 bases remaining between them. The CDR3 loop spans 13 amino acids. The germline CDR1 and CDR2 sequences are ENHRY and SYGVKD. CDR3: CAIRDGSTDTQYF. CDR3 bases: TGTGCCATCAGAGACGGTAGCACAGATACGCAGTATTTT.

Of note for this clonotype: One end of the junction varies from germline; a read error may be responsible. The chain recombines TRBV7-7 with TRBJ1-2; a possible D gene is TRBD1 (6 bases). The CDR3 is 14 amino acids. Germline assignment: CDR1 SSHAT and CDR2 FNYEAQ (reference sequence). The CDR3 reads CASSCGGLCYGYTF. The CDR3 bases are TGTGCTAGCAGCTGTGGGGGGCTCTGCTATGGCTACACCTTC.

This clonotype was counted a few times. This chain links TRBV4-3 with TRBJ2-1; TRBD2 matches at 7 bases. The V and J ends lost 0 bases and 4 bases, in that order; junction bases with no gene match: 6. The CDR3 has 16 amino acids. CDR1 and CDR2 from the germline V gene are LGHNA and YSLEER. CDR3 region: CASSQEGAGTYNEQFF. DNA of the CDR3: TGCGCCAGCAGCCAAGAGGGAGCGGGGACTTACAATGAGCAGTTCTTC.

CDR3: CASSPVTFNTEAFF. In DNA form, the CDR3 reads TGTGCCAGCAGTCCGGTCACGTTTAACACTGAAGCTTTCTTT. The rearrangement joins TRBV12-3 or TRBV12-4 to TRBJ1-1; D is unclear. Between the trimmed V and J ends, which lost 5 bases and 2 bases, there was a span of 12 bases. The length of the CDR3 is 14 residues.

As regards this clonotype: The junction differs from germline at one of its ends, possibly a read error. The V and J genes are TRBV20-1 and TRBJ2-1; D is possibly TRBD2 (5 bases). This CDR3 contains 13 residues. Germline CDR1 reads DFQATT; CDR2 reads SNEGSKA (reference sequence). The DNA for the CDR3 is TGTAGTGCTCTAGGACGGGATAGGGATGAGCAGTTCTTC. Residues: CSALGRDRDEQFF.

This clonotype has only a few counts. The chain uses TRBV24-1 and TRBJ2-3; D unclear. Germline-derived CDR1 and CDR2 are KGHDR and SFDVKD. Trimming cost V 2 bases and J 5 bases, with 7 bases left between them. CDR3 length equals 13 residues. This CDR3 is CATSDSLRDTQYF. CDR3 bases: TGTGCCACCAGTGATTCGCTCAGAGATACGCAGTATTTT.

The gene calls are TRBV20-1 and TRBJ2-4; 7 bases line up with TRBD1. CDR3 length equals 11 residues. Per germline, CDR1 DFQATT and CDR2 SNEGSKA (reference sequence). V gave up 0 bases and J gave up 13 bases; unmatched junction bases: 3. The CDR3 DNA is TGCAGTGCTAGAGAAGGGACAGAGCAGTACTTC. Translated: CSAREGTEQYF.